The source of this T cell receptor beta chain is a study of shared clonotypes between healthy human individuals (dated by TCRdb to 2018 to 2020). A note on the overall study: A couple of women and a few men aged 18 to 49 years were included in the cohort. Libraries were prepared and TCR repertoires were sequenced by different laboratories using diverse techniques, in order to increase sequencing depth and limit assay-specific biases. For each donor, CD4 naive and CD4 memory were each run on three plates, CD8 naive on two plates, and CD8 memory on one plate. Per donor, leukapheresis produced somewhere between about 0.94 and 8.9 billion PBMCs. The study deeply sequenced blood TCR repertoires of five healthy adults to estimate repertoire size and the extent of clonotype sharing between individuals.

The donors were healthy, HIV-negative adults with no recently reported acute infections or vaccinations. All donors were Caucasian adults living in Nashville, Tennessee, USA. CD4+ T cells were enriched through magnetic negative selection, after which naive cells were positively selected on CD45RA and the remaining negative fraction served as the memory subset. Blood was obtained by leukapheresis, after which PBMCs were separated by Ficoll-Histopaque density gradient centrifugation and cryopreserved in liquid nitrogen vapor phase. Analytical flow cytometry was used to check the purity and quantity of every magnetically sorted T cell population. Genomic DNA was isolated from every sorted fraction and measured by UV absorbance on a Nanodrop 2000c. CDR1 KGHSH and CDR2 LQKENI were looked up in the germline V gene. Relative to germline, V is 2 bases shorter and J is 0 bases shorter, with 7 bases between their ends. From its cysteine to its phenylalanine, the CDR3 spans 14 amino acids. Kept here is only the CDR3 DNA, which spans 42 bases and is read in frame from base 1.

Using the deep immunoSEQ assay, TCR CDR3 regions were amplified from genomic DNA by multiplex PCR. Extracted genomic DNA from each cell subset was distributed evenly across all wells of several immunoSEQ 96-well plates, and each plate was treated as a replicate. For sorted subsets, each replicate PCR was loaded with approximately 190 ng genomic DNA, equivalent to some 27,000 T cell genomes. Purified libraries were measured with a Qubit 3.0 fluorometer, size-checked on a Bioanalyzer 2100, and measured again with the KAPA Library Quantification kit. Every immunoSEQ 96-well plate was sequenced on a separate single-read 150-cycle Illumina NextSeq 550 flow cell. On the authors' methods: Because the immunoSEQ output included only junctional sequences and no quality scores, the filtering could not be the same as the filtering used for full-length reads. Sequences were annotated with PyIR, a Python wrapper for IgBLAST v1.9, and V/J genes and CDR3 were assigned using IMGT germline references. Reads were removed for weak V/J assignments (E-value above 1e-6), missing CDR3, stop codons, out-of-frame junctions, or ambiguous translated residues. V3J clonotypes were defined as sequences sharing the same inferred V gene, J gene, and CDR3 amino acid sequence. To compute the percentage overlap between repertoires, the number of shared unique clonotypes was divided by the size of the smaller repertoire. Richness of each repertoire was evaluated using RTK rarefaction, the Chao1 estimator, and Recon v2.1 estimates of unobserved clonotypes. Generation probabilities for all TCRbeta clonotypes obtained by the gDNA method from four donors were computed using OLGA. As stored in TCRdb, this immuneACCESS dataset retains in-frame rearrangements with V and J assigned. A fraction of the clones does not appear; measured against another copy, unresolved V genes explain less than half of the discrepancy, and the remainder lacks a known reason. V and J calls and clone size are given by that table; D and trimming were obtained from the DNA. For this sample the table gives about 1 million clones, of which around 76% were detected only once. Of the sample, 1.4% to 1.5% falls within the top ten clones.

This clone was seen more than once but under ten times. What antigen it recognizes has not been identified. Within one base of it there is no much larger clone, and no base qualities were kept. Overall study results and their limits: Compared with non-shared clonotypes, clonotypes shared by all four sorted-subset donors had higher generation probabilities. Rarefaction of sorted-subset datasets indicated incomplete sequencing despite the large sequencing depth. Around 5.4% of naive CD4, roughly 3.6% of naive CD8, roughly 2.4% of memory CD4, and around 0.42% of memory CD8 clonotypes were shared across several donors. Naive subsets generally had larger estimated clonotype richness than memory subsets. Sampling was restricted to blood, and TCR repertoires in tissues likely differ from the TCR repertoires found in blood. Pairwise subsampling led to the expectation that sequencing depth would affect the degree of clonotype sharing among donors. Because the study included a small number of donors, the genetic and exposure-history diversity represented was limited.

The sample comprised memory CD4+ T cells sorted from blood. Explained via the paper, the cell subset or site label denotes: CD45RA-negative fraction. The clonotype was recovered from a man between 18 and 29 years old in good health. The chain employs TRBV18 and TRBJ1-1; the D gene is unclear. The CDR3 loop reads CASSPMEMNTEAFF. The bases are TGTGCCAGCTCACCAATGGAGATGAACACTGAAGCTTTCTTT.